Listed here are 12 T cell receptor beta chains from one sample, sequenced in a study of blood T cells in healthy people across ages. Through a sample-barcoded 5' primer and a J-beta primer mix, a second PCR was run for about 6 to 11 cycles. MiXCR, applied by TCRdb to the 5' RACE reads, yields one record per CDR3 protein. The table has roughly 800,000 distinct CDR3 sequences, 25% seen once. This same sample was also taken into another study, of T cells of mothers and their children.

Sequences were obtained from blood. The receptors were sampled from a boy aged 10-17 years in good health.

V and J are TRBV10-3 and TRBJ2-5; either TRBD1 or TRBD2 may supply D (5 bases each). The CDR3 consists of 15 residues. Germline lookup yields CDR1 ENHRY and CDR2 SYGVKD. V dropped 2 bases and J dropped 1 base, with 11 bases sitting between them. The CDR3 nucleotides are TGTGCCATCAGTGAGCGGGGCCAGGGCCAAGAGACCCAGTACTTC. It is translated as CAISERGQGQETQYF.

This clonotype has just a few counts. The gene calls are TRBV20-1 and TRBJ2-5; a weak D match, TRBD2 (6 bases). Germline V gene sequence: CDR1 DFQATT, CDR2 SNEGSKA (reference sequence). CDR3 length: 13 residues. Trimming took 3 bases from V and 2 from J, leaving 10 bases between them. The DNA of the CDR3 is TGCAGTGCTAGGGAGGGGTGGCAAGAGACCCAGTACTTC. It specifies CSAREGWQETQYF.

This chain links TRBV28 with TRBJ2-7, with D perhaps TRBD2 (5 bases). Germline V CDR1 and CDR2: MDHEN, SYDVKM. The CDR3 has 12 amino acids. Trimming took 6 bases from V and 3 from J, leaving 9 bases between them. DNA of the CDR3: TGTGCCAGCAGGTCTCGGGACTACGAGCAGTACTTC. Protein product: CASRSRDYEQYF.

This clonotype was detected only a few times. The rearrangement joins TRBV20-1 to TRBJ2-3, with 10 positions matching TRBD2. The V segment lost 2 bases and the J segment 2 bases; nucleotides outside the gene matches: 4. The CDR3 is made up of 15 amino acids. Per the germline V gene, CDR1 is DFQATT and CDR2 is SNEGSKA (reference sequence). CDR3 DNA sequence: TGCAGTGCTAGACTAGCGGGAGAGCTCACAGATACGCAGTATTTT. Translating gives CSARLAGELTDTQYF.

The chain links TRBV12-3 or TRBV12-4 to TRBJ1-3; D is uncertain. The germline V and J ends were trimmed by 6 bases and 0 bases, with 6 bases remaining between them. The CDR3 covers 13 residues. The CDR3 here is CASSPISGNTIYF. CDR3 bases: TGTGCCAGCAGCCCGATCTCTGGAAACACCATATATTTT.

As to this clonotype: Its ends do not fully match the called genes, so a read error is possible. The chain recombines TRBV24-1 with TRBJ2-1; 7 positions agree with TRBD2. The CDR3 has 15 amino acids. The germline CDR1 and CDR2 sequences are KGHDR and SFDVKD. The CDR3 DNA follows: TGTGCCACCAGTGAAGGGAGGGTTAGAAACAATGAGCAGGTCTTC. Residues: CATSEGRVRNNEQVF.

This clonotype was counted a few times. The chain joins TRBV7-9 to TRBJ2-1, with 7 bases lining up with TRBD1. TRBJ2-7 matches the DNA end more closely, so the J call is doubtful. CDR3 length: 15 amino acids. The V gene's germline CDR1 is SEHNR and CDR2 FQNEAQ (reference sequence). The CDR3 nucleotides read TGTGCCAGCAGCAACCCCGGGACAGCCCCCTACGAGCAGTACTTC. Translated, it gives CASSNPGTAPYEQYF.

This clonotype was counted a few times. The chain combines TRBV6-2 or TRBV6-3 with TRBJ2-3, with D possibly TRBD1 on 6 matching bases. From germline, CDR1 is MNHEY and CDR2 SVGEGT. Trimming took off 5 bases at V and 0 bases at J, with 12 bases between the two ends. The CDR3 length is 15 residues. Here the CDR3 reads CASSPGTQSTDTQYF. The CDR3 DNA is TGTGCCAGCAGTCCCGGGACACAGAGCACAGATACGCAGTATTTT.

In this sample, this clonotype turned up a few times. V is TRBV29-1 and J is TRBJ2-4, with 9 bases aligning to TRBD1. The V segment lost 6 bases and the J segment 9 bases; nucleotides outside the gene matches: 6. Germline CDR1 is SQVTM and CDR2 is ANQGSEA. The CDR3 has 12 amino acids. As DNA, the CDR3 is TGCAGCGTCCGGACAGGGGTCAGCATTCAGTACTTC. As protein: CSVRTGVSIQYF.

The chain has TRBV7-8 and TRBJ2-1, with D perhaps TRBD1 (6 bases). This CDR3 contains 16 residues. CDR1 SGHVS and CDR2 FQNEAQ come from the germline V gene. Trimming took off 5 bases at V and 2 bases at J, with 16 bases between the two ends. The chain's CDR3 is CASSDNRVRTYNEQFF. The CDR3 nucleotides read TGTGCCAGCAGCGATAACAGGGTCAGGACCTACAATGAGCAGTTCTTC.

There are a few counts of this clonotype. V gene TRBV6-5 combines with J gene TRBJ1-1; 8 positions agree with TRBD1. This CDR3 is 13 amino acids long. Unmatched junction bases numbered 6, after V lost 7 bases and J lost 5 bases. Germline values: CDR1 MNHEY, CDR2 SVGAGI. The CDR3 loop is CASKNTGGTEAFF. CDR3 bases: TGTGCCAGCAAAAACACAGGGGGTACTGAAGCTTTCTTT.

There are many counts of this clonotype. The chain has TRBV6-5 and TRBJ1-2, with D tentatively TRBD1 (6 bases). Germline V gene sequence: CDR1 MNHEY, CDR2 SVGAGI. The CDR3 contains 13 residues. Trimming stripped 2 bases from V and 6 bases from J, with 10 bases between. CDR3 nucleotides: TGTGCCAGCAGTTACCCGGGGGCAAATGGCTACACCTTC. It yields the protein CASSYPGANGYTF.